A selection of T cell receptor beta chains follows, all from one sample in a study of cytomegalovirus exposure and HLA in healthy donors. Libraries were prepared by immunoSEQ multiplex PCR; TCRdb keeps only in-frame clonotypes and omits some of them. The sample includes approximately 110,000 clones, more than 60% of them seen just once. Sequenced sample: PBMCs. These receptors were taken from a woman in her fifties or sixties in good health and CMV-seropositive. The conserved cysteine and the conserved F or W are not part of the CDR3 here. The order of the fields is V gene, CDR3 protein.

v_gene: TRBV6-5
CDR3aa: ASSYSPDRGHGYT

v_gene: TRBV6-5
CDR3aa: ASRYTGTSEGEQY

v_gene: TRBV18
CDR3aa: ASSPPSTGFKNIQY

v_gene: TRBV5-4
CDR3aa: ASSLWSGGSRKY

v_gene: TRBV6-6
CDR3aa: ASSYPRGVEQF

v_gene: TRBV7-8
CDR3aa: AVREERSYEQY

v_gene: TRBV27
CDR3aa: ASSSPGGTQY

v_gene: TRBV6-6
CDR3aa: ASNRENYGYT

v_gene: TRBV6-5
CDR3aa: ASRRAGIYNSPLH

v_gene: TRBV4-1
CDR3aa: ASSHAGFHEQF

v_gene: TRBV6-1
CDR3aa: ASQRTGVNEQF

v_gene: TRBV30
CDR3aa: AWSVEGGTQY

v_gene: TRBV7-8
CDR3aa: ASSYGTSGSYEQF

v_gene: TRBV7-3
CDR3aa: ASSPQGGAGGANVLT

v_gene: TRBV30
CDR3aa: AWSDSTDYGYT

v_gene: TRBV5-1
CDR3aa: ASSSLGLAGDNEQF

v_gene: TRBV7-2
CDR3aa: ASSLQGSNEQF

v_gene: TRBV5-1
CDR3aa: ASSLGQGGDTQY

v_gene: TRBV9
CDR3aa: ASSVEEWGTVYGYT

v_gene: TRBV2
CDR3aa: ASSEVAGGGDTQY

v_gene: TRBV7-9
CDR3aa: ASSLEVGTRTDTQY

v_gene: TRBV7-9
CDR3aa: ASSHPPGNTGGGGYGYT

v_gene: TRBV18
CDR3aa: ASSVTGKNTEAF

v_gene: TRBV15
CDR3aa: ATSDSSYEQY

v_gene: TRBV7-2
CDR3aa: ASSLTGSYGYT

v_gene: TRBV18
CDR3aa: ASSPSGTPLGANVLT

v_gene: TRBV30
CDR3aa: AWSRDRVSRGANVLT

v_gene: TRBV14
CDR3aa: ASSQDRDRGTDTQY

v_gene: TRBV7-9
CDR3aa: ASSPPRTQATNEKLF

v_gene: TRBV11-2
CDR3aa: ASSPRRNPYNEQF

v_gene: TRBV7-9
CDR3aa: ASSLGASPYREKLF

v_gene: TRBV30
CDR3aa: AWSYSSYNSPLH

v_gene: TRBV18
CDR3aa: ASSPVQGNTGELF

v_gene: TRBV6-5
CDR3aa: ASSNGGRTEAF

v_gene: TRBV4-2
CDR3aa: ASSLMDRRADGYT

v_gene: TRBV7-2
CDR3aa: ASSPGRIAGAPYEQY

v_gene: TRBV7-6
CDR3aa: ASSLDTRNTEAF

v_gene: TRBV2
CDR3aa: ASRLDRRYGYT

v_gene: TRBV5-1
CDR3aa: ASSLGDRANYGYT

v_gene: TRBV27
CDR3aa: ASSLNQGSFRTF

v_gene: TRBV19
CDR3aa: ASSIDTPFSGGMDTQY

v_gene: TRBV7-2
CDR3aa: ASSPALSRDRAAQY

v_gene: TRBV7-2
CDR3aa: ASSSQRRLAGADTQY

v_gene: TRBV9
CDR3aa: ASSAGTETNQH

v_gene: TRBV6-1
CDR3aa: ASSESGYQPQH

v_gene: TRBV6-1
CDR3aa: ASSEAPSLTYTDTQY

v_gene: TRBV18
CDR3aa: ASSPPLGTGDNEKLF

v_gene: TRBV9
CDR3aa: ASSVDSPNYGYT

v_gene: TRBV4-2
CDR3aa: ASSQERLAGRLPL

v_gene: TRBV15
CDR3aa: ATSKGGLADDTGELF

v_gene: TRBV4-2
CDR3aa: ASSQDQGWYTGELF

v_gene: TRBV15
CDR3aa: ATSRGRLDTEAF

v_gene: TRBV4-3
CDR3aa: ASSQVRGETQY

v_gene: TRBV6-6
CDR3aa: ASSRVPQGEDGYT

v_gene: TRBV6-5
CDR3aa: ASRPTVQSPYEQY